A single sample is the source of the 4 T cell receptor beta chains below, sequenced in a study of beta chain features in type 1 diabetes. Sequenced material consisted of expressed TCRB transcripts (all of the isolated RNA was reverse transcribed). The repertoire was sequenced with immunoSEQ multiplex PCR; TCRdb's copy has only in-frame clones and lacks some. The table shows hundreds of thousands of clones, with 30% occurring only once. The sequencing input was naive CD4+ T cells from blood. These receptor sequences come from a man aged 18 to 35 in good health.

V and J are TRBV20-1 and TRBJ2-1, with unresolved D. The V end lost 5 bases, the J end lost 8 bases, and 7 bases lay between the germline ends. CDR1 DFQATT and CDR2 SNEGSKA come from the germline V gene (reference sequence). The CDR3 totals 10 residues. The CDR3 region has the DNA TGCAGTGCTGCTTTGGATGAGCAGTTCTTC. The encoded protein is CSAALDEQFF.

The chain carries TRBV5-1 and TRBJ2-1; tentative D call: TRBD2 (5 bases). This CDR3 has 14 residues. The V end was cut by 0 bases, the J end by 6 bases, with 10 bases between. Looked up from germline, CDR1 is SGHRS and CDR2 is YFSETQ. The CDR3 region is CASSLDAGSNEQFF. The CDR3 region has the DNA TGCGCCAGCAGCTTGGATGCGGGCTCCAATGAGCAGTTCTTC.

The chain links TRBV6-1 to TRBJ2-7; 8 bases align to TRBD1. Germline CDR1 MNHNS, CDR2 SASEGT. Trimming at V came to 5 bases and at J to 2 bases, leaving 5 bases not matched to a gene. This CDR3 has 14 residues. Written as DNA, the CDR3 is TGTGCCAGCAGTAGTCAGACAGGGGCCTACGAGCAGTACTTC. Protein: CASSSQTGAYEQYF.

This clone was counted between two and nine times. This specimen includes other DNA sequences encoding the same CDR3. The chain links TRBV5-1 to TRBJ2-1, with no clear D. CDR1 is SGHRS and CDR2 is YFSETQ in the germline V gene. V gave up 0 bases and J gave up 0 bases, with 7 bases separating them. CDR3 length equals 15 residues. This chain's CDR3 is CASSLAGSSYNEQFF. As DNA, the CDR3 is TGCGCCAGCAGCTTGGCAGGAAGCTCCTACAATGAGCAGTTCTTC.